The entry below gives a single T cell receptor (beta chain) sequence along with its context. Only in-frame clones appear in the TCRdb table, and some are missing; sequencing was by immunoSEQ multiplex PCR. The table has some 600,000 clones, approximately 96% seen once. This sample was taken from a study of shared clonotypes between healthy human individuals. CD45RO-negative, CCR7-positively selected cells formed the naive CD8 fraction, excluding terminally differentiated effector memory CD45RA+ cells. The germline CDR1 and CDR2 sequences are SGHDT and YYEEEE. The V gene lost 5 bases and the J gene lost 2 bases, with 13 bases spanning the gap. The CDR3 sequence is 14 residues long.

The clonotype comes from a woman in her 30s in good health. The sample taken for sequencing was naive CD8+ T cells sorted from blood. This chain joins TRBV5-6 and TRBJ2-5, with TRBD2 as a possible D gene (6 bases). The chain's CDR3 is CASRSGTVQETQYF. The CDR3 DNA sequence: TGTGCCAGCAGGTCCGGGACTGTACAAGAGACCCAGTACTTC.